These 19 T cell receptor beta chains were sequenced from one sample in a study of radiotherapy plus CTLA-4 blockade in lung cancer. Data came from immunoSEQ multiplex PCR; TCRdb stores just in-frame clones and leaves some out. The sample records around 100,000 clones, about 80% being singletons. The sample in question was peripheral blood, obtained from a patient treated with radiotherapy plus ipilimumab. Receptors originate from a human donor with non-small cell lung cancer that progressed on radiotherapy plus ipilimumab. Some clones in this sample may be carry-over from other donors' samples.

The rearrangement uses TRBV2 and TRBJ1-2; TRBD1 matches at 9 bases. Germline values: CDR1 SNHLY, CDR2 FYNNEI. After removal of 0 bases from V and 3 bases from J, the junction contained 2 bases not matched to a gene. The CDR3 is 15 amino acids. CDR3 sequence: CASSEAGQGYYGYTF. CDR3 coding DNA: TGTGCCAGCAGTGAAGCGGGACAGGGTTACTATGGCTACACCTTC. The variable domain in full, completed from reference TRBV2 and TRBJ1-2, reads EPEVTQTPSHQVTQMGQEVILRCVPISNHLYFYWYRQILGQKVEFLVSFYNNEISEKSEIFDDQFSVERPDGSNFTLKIRSTKLEDSAMYFCASSEAGQGYYGYTFGSGTRLTVV.

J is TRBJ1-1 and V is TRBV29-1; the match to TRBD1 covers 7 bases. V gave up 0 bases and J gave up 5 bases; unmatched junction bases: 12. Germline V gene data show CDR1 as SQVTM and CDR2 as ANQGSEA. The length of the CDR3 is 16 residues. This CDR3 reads CSVEDHTGAGRTEAFF. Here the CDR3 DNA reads TGCAGCGTTGAAGATCACACAGGGGCTGGGAGGACTGAAGCTTTCTTT.

CDR3 protein: CASSPPPDKDYGYTF. In nucleotides, the CDR3 is TGTGCCAGCAGCCCCCCGCCGGACAAGGACTATGGCTACACCTTC. The rearrangement uses TRBV7-4 and TRBJ1-2; TRBD1 is a possible D gene (5 bases). V was clipped by 5 bases and J by 3 bases, with 16 bases between them. Germline CDR1 is SGHVT and CDR2 is SQSDAQ. This CDR3 is 15 amino acids long.

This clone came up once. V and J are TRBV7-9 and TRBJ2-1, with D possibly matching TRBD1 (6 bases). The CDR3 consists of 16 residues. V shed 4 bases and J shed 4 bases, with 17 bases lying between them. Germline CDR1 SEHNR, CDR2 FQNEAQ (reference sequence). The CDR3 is CASSSLSRTGYNEQFF. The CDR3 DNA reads TGTGCCAGCAGCTCCTTGAGTAGAACAGGGTACAATGAGCAGTTCTTC.

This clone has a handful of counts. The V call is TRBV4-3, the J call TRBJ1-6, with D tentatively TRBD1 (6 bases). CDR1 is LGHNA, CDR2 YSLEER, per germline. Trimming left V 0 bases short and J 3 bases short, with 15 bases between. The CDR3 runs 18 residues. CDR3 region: CASSQDVWGGRYNSPLHF. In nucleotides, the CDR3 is TGCGCCAGCAGCCAAGATGTATGGGGGGGCCGCTATAATTCACCCCTCCACTTT.

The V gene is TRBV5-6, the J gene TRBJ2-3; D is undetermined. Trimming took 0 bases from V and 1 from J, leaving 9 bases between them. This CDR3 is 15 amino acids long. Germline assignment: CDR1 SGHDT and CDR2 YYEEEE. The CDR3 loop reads CASSLAGVGTDTQYF. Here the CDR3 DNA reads TGTGCCAGCAGCTTGGCTGGGGTTGGCACAGATACGCAGTATTTT. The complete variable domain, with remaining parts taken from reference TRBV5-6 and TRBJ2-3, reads DAGVTQSPTHLIKTRGQQVTLRCSPKSGHDTVSWYQQALGQGPQFIFQYYEEEERQRGNFPDRFSGHQFPNYSSELNVNALLLGDSALYLCASSLAGVGTDTQYFGPGTRLTVL.

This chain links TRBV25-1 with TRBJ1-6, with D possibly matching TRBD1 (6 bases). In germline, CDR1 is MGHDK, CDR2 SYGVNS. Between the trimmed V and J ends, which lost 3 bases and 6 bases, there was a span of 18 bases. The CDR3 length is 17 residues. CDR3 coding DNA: TGTGCCAGCAGTGATTCCCAAGGGGGGACGGTTAATTCACCCCTCCACTTT. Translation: CASSDSQGGTVNSPLHF. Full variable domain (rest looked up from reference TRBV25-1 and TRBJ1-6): EADIYQTPRYLVIGTGKKITLECSQTMGHDKMYWYQQDPGMELHLIHYSYGVNSTEKGDLSSESTVSRIRTEHFPLTLESARPSHTSQYLCASSDSQGGTVNSPLHFGNGTRLTVT.

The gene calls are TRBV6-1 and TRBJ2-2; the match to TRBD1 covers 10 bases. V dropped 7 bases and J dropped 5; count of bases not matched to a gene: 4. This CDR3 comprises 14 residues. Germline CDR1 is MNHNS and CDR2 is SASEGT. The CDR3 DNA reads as TGTGCCAGCATGGGACAGGGGAGAACCGGGGAGCTGTTTTTT. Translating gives CASMGQGRTGELFF.

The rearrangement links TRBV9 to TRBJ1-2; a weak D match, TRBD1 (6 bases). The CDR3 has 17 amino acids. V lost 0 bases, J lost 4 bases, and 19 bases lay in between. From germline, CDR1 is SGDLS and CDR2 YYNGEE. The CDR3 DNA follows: TGTGCCAGCAGCGTAGGAGGGACAACCTTCACCCTCTATGGCTACACCTTC. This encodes CASSVGGTTFTLYGYTF. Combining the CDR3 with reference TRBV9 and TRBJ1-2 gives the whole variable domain DSGVTQTPKHLITATGQRVTLRCSPRSGDLSVYWYQQSLDQGLQFLIQYYNGEERAKGNILERFSAQQFPDLHSELNLSSLELGDSALYFCASSVGGTTFTLYGYTFGSGTRLTVV.

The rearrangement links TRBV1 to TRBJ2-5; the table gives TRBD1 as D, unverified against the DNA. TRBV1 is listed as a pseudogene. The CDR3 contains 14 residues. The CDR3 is CTSPRTGPQETQYF. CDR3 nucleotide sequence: TGCACCAGCCCGCGGACAGGACCCCAAGAGACCCAGTACTTC.

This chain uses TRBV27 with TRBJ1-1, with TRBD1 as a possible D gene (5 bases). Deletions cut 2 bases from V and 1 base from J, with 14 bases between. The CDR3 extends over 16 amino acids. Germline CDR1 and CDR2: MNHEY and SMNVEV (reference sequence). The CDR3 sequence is CASSLSRGTGNTEAFF. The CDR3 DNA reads TGTGCCAGCAGTTTAAGTCGCGGGACCGGGAACACTGAAGCTTTCTTT.

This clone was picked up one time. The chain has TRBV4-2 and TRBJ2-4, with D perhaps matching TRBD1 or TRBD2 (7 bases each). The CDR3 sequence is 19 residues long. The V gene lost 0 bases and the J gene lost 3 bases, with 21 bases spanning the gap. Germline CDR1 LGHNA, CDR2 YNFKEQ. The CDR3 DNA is TGTGCCAGCAGCCAAGACGGCGGCAGGGGGGGGTCAGGCAAAAACATTCAGTACTTC. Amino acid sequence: CASSQDGGRGGSGKNIQYF.

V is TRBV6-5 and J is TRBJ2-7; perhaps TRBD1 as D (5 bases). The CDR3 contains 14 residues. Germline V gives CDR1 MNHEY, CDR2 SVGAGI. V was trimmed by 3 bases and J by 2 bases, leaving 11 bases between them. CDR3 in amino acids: CASSYSRAAYEQYF. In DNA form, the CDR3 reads TGTGCCAGCAGTTATTCCAGGGCGGCCTACGAGCAGTACTTC.

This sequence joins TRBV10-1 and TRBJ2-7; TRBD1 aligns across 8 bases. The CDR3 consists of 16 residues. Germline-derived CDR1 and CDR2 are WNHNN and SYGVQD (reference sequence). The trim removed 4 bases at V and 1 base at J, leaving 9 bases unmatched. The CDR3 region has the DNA TGCGCCAGCAGTGGGGACCTCGGACAGGGTTCCTACGAGCAGTACTTC. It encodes CASSGDLGQGSYEQYF.

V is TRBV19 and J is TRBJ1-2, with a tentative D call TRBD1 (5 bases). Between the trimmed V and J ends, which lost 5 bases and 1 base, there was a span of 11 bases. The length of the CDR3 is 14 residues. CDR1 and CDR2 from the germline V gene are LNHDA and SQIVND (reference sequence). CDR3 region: CASSGGKGNYGYTF. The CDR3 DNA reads TGTGCCAGTAGTGGGGGAAAGGGTAACTATGGCTACACCTTC.

The CDR3 sequence: CASSQAGTGGPGELFF. The DNA for the CDR3 is TGTGCCAGCAGCCAAGCGGGGACAGGGGGCCCCGGGGAGCTGTTTTTT. The rearrangement joins TRBV7-3 to TRBJ2-2; 12 bases are a match to TRBD1. In germline, CDR1 is SGHTA, CDR2 FQGTGA. The CDR3 has 16 residues. Trimming at V came to 5 bases and at J to 6 bases, leaving 7 bases not matched to a gene.

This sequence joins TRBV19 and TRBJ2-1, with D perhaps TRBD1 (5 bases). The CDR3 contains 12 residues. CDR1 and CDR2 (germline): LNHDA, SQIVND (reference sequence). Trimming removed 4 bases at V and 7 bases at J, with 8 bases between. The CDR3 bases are TGTGCCAGTAGTACAGGGTTTAATGAGCAGTTCTTC. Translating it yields CASSTGFNEQFF.

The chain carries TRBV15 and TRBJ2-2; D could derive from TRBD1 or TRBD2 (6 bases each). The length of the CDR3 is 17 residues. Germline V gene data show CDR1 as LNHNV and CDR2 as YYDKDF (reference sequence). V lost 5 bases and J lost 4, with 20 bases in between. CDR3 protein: CATSGGRGALVTGELFF. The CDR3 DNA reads TGTGCCACCAGCGGAGGAAGGGGGGCGTTGGTCACCGGGGAGCTGTTTTTT.

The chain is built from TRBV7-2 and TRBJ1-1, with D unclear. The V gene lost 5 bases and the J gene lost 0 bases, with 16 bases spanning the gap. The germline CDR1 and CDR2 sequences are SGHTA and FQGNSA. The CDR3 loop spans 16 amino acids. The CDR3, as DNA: TGTGCCAGCAGCCCTCCCAAGAAATTGATGAACACTGAAGCTTTCTTT. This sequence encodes CASSPPKKLMNTEAFF.